The rows below give T cell receptor beta chains drawn from one sample of a study of shared clonotypes between healthy human individuals. Profiling relied on immunoSEQ multiplex PCR, and the TCRdb table lists in-frame clones only, not all of them. The sample lists about 1 million clones, around four fifths seen once, with 1.4% to 1.5% in the top ten. Sequencing input: memory CD4+ T cells sorted from blood. The receptors were sampled from a man between 18 and 29 years old in good health. The CDR3 runs from the conserved cysteine through the conserved F or W.

j_call	v_call	cdr3_aa
TRBJ1-6	TRBV9	CASSAVDGSPLHF
TRBJ2-7	TRBV19	CASSMSGTVGQYF
TRBJ2-2	TRBV6-1	CASSIQNTGELFF
TRBJ2-2	TRBV11-2	CASSSGRTGNTGELFF
TRBJ2-3	TRBV10-3	CAISESGAGIRTDTQYF
TRBJ2-7	TRBV5-6	CASSAGQGSYEQYF
TRBJ2-7	TRBV6-5	CASSYSSNSATGQQYF
TRBJ2-3	TRBV19	CASSLTGTSTDTQYF
TRBJ1-3	TRBV18	CASSHRDGNTIYF
TRBJ1-3	TRBV4-1	CASSQGGLGNTIYF
TRBJ1-6	TRBV28	CASTLFVIGSPLHF
TRBJ2-7	TRBV7-9	CASSLLGAINEQYF
TRBJ2-1	TRBV18	CASSPRDDRVEFF
TRBJ2-7	TRBV11-2	CASSSLAGGRYEQYF
TRBJ2-7	TRBV4-2	CASSQVESWQGDYEQYF
TRBJ2-7	TRBV27	CASSLGTGISEQYF
TRBJ1-1	TRBV6-1	CASSDSPGDTEAFF
TRBJ2-3	TRBV5-6	CASSLVAGGTDTQYF
TRBJ2-5	TRBV21-1	CASSKEETQYF
TRBJ2-1	TRBV29-1	CSVCQGTGSLREQFF
TRBJ2-1	TRBV6-6	CASSRGPSYNEQFF
TRBJ1-1	TRBV18	CASSPSLANTEAFF